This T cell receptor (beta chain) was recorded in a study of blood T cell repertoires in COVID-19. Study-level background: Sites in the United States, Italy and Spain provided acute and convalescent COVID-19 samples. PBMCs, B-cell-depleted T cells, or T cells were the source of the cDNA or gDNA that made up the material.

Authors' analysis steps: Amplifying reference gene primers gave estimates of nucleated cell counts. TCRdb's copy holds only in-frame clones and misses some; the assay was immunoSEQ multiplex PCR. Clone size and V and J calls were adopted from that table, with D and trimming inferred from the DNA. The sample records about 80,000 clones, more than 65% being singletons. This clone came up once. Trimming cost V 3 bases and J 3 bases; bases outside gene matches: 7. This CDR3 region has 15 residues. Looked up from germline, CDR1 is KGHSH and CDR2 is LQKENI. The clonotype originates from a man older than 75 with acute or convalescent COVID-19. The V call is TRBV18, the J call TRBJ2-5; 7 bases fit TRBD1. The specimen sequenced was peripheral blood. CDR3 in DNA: TGTGCCAGCTCACCGGTGACAGGGCGAAAAGAGACCCAGTACTTC. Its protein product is CASSPVTGRKETQYF.